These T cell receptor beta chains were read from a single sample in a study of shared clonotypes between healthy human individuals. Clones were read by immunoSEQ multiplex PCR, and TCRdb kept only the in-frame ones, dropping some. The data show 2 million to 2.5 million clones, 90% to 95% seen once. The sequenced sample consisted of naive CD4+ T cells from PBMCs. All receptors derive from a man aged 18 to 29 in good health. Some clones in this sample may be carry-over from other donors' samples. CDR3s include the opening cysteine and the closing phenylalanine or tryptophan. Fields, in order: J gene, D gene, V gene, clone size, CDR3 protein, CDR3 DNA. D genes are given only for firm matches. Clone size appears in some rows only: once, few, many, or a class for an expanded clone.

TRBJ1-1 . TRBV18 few CASSPNRLGGTEAFF TGTGCCAGCTCACCTAATCGGTTAGGCGGCACTGAAGCTTTCTTT
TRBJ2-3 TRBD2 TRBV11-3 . CASSPWAGETDTQYF TGTGCCAGCAGCCCATGGGCGGGAGAGACAGATACGCAGTATTTT
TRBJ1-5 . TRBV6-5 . CASSYAREQPQHF TGTGCCAGCAGTTACGCAAGGGAACAGCCCCAGCATTTT
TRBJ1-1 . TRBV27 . CASRASRANTEAFF TGTGCCAGCAGAGCCTCCCGGGCTAACACTGAAGCTTTCTTT
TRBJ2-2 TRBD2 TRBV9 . CASSLTLAGGPGELFF TGTGCCAGCAGCCTAACACTAGCGGGAGGGCCCGGGGAGCTGTTTTTT
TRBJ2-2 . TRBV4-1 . CASSQFQTPGTRGGELFF TGCGCCAGCAGCCAATTCCAAACACCCGGGACAAGGGGCGGGGAGCTGTTTTTT
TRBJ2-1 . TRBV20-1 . CSVGAEDEQFF TGCAGTGTAGGGGCGGAGGATGAGCAGTTCTTC
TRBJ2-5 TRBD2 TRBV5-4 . CASSFGLAQETQYF TGTGCCAGCAGCTTTGGACTAGCGCAAGAGACCCAGTACTTC
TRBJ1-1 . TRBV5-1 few CASSFEGMNTEAFF TGCGCCAGCAGCTTTGAGGGGATGAACACTGAAGCTTTCTTT
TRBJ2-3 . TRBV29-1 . CSVEDGVDTQYF TGCAGCGTTGAAGATGGGGTAGATACGCAGTATTTT
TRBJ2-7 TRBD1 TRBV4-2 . CASSRGGGDRGMWGYEQYF TGTGCCAGCAGCCGGGGAGGAGGGGACAGGGGTATGTGGGGCTACGAGCAGTACTTC
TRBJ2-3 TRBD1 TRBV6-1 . CASTGQGKGTDTQYF TGTGCCAGCACTGGACAGGGAAAGGGAACAGATACGCAGTATTTT
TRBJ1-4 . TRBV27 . CASSSDGRETTNEKLFF TGTGCCAGCAGCTCCGACGGACGGGAGACAACTAATGAAAAACTGTTTTTT
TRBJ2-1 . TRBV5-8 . CASSLSLREQFF TGTGCCAGCAGCTTGAGTCTTAGGGAGCAGTTCTTC
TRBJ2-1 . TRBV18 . CASSPLTSSLSYNEQFF TGTGCCAGCTCACCTCTGACTAGTTCTCTCTCCTACAATGAGCAGTTCTTC
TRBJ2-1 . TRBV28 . CASSSPGSPSYNEQFF TGTGCCAGCAGTTCCCCCGGGTCACCGTCCTACAATGAGCAGTTCTTC
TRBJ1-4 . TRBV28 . CASSILQGTTNEKLFF TGTGCCAGCAGCATACTACAGGGCACGACTAATGAAAAACTGTTTTTT
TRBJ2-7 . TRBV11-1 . CASSWGSAWGGEQYF TGTGCCAGCAGCTGGGGAAGCGCCTGGGGAGGCGAGCAGTACTTC
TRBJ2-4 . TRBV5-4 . CASRRGGQGLRWAKNIQYF TGTGCCAGCAGGCGGGGGGGACAGGGTCTTCGTTGGGCCAAAAACATTCAGTACTTC
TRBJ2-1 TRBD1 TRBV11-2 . CASSLGTGGPYNEQFF TGTGCCAGCAGCTTAGGGACAGGGGGCCCCTACAATGAGCAGTTCTTC
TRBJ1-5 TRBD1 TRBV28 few CASSGDRGNQPQHF TGTGCCAGCAGTGGGGACAGGGGGAATCAGCCCCAGCATTTT
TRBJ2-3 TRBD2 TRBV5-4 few CASSLGLAGATDTQYF TGTGCCAGCAGCTTAGGACTAGCGGGGGCCACAGATACGCAGTATTTT
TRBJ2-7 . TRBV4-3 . CASSQSVGQPWEQYF TGCGCCAGCAGCCAATCAGTCGGACAGCCCTGGGAGCAGTACTTC
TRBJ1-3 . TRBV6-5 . CAISLEGNTIYF TGTGCCATCAGCCTCGAAGGAAACACCATATATTTT
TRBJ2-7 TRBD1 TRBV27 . CASSLLGQDSYEQYF TGTGCCAGCAGTCTCCTCGGACAGGACTCCTACGAGCAGTACTTC
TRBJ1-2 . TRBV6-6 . CASRQQGATNYGYTF TGTGCCAGCAGACAACAAGGGGCTACTAACTATGGCTACACCTTC
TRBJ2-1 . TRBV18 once CASSPRSGGDNEQFF TGTGCCAGCTCACCAAGGAGCGGCGGCGACAATGAGCAGTTCTTC